These 18 T cell receptor beta chains share one sample of origin, sequenced in a study of OX40 agonist ivuxolimab in advanced cancers. The table came from immunoSEQ multiplex PCR; TCRdb's copy has only in-frame clones and leaves some out. The sample holds tens of thousands of clones; 75% to 90% are singletons and the top ten take more than 9%. The starting material was CD4+ or CD8+ T cells sorted from blood, obtained in a trial of the OX40 agonist ivuxolimab. The receptors stem from an adult with an advanced solid tumor such as melanoma, head and neck, liver or kidney cancer.

J is TRBJ2-4 and V is TRBV28; the match to TRBD2 covers 9 bases. CDR3 length: 14 residues. Germline assignment: CDR1 MDHEN and CDR2 SYDVKM. The V segment lost 10 bases and the J segment 7 bases; nucleotides outside the gene matches: 11. The CDR3 DNA is TGTGCCACCGTTCCTAGCGGGGCCCGGAACATTCAGTACTTC. Amino acid sequence: CATVPSGARNIQYF. Full variable domain (remainder filled in from reference TRBV28 and TRBJ2-4): DVKVTQSSRYLVKRTGEKVFLECVQDMDHENMFWYRQDPGLGLRLIYFSYDVKMKEKGDIPEGYSVSREKKERFSLILESASTNQTSMYLCATVPSGARNIQYFGAGTRLSVL.

J is TRBJ2-3 and V is TRBV5-1, with a tentative D call TRBD1 (5 bases). Trimming shortened V by 2 bases and J by 2 bases, and 6 bases separated the two germline ends. The CDR3 has 13 residues. Germline V lookup: CDR1 SGHRS, CDR2 YFSETQ. This chain's CDR3 is CASSFGATDTQYF. As DNA, the CDR3 is TGCGCCAGCAGCTTTGGGGCCACAGATACGCAGTATTTT.

V usage is TRBV11-2 and J usage is TRBJ1-5; 10 bases align to TRBD1. This CDR3 is 15 amino acids long. From germline, CDR1 is SGHAT and CDR2 FQNNGV. V trimming: 5 bases; J trimming: 3 bases; junction bases outside the gene matches: 4. The CDR3 loop is CASSRTGGANQPQHF. CDR3 nucleotide sequence: TGTGCCAGCAGCCGGACAGGGGGAGCCAATCAGCCCCAGCATTTT. The variable domain in full, completed from reference TRBV11-2 and TRBJ1-5, reads EAGVAQSPRYKIIEKRQSVAFWCNPISGHATLYWYQQILGQGPKLLIQFQNNGVVDDSQLPKDRFSAERLKGVDSTLKIQPAKLEDSAVYLCASSRTGGANQPQHFGDGTRLSIL.

The chain has TRBV9 and TRBJ1-2; D gene uncertain. V lost 2 bases and J lost 7, with 12 bases in between. Germline values: CDR1 SGDLS, CDR2 YYNGEE. This CDR3 is built from 13 residues. In DNA form, the CDR3 reads TGTGCCAGCAGCGTTGGCAGCGAGGGTGGCTACACCTTC. Translation: CASSVGSEGGYTF. Full variable domain (missing parts from reference TRBV9 and TRBJ1-2): DSGVTQTPKHLITATGQRVTLRCSPRSGDLSVYWYQQSLDQGLQFLIQYYNGEERAKGNILERFSAQQFPDLHSELNLSSLELGDSALYFCASSVGSEGGYTFGSGTRLTVV.

This clone was detected only once. The sample has other DNA sequences that encode this CDR3 too. The genes are TRBV19 and TRBJ1-2, with D unresolved. The germline V gene has CDR1 LNHDA and CDR2 SQIVND (reference sequence). Trimming stripped 3 bases from V and 5 bases from J, with 7 bases between. The length of the CDR3 is 12 residues. DNA of the CDR3: TGTGCCAGTAGTATGACGTATTATGGCTACACCTTC. Translating gives CASSMTYYGYTF.

This rearrangement joins TRBV5-1 to TRBJ2-3, with 10 bases lining up with TRBD2. This CDR3 comprises 16 residues. Germline V gene lookup returns CDR1 SGHRS and CDR2 YFSETQ. The V segment lost 0 bases and the J segment 4 bases; nucleotides outside the gene matches: 5. The CDR3 DNA is TGCGCCAGCAGCTTGGCGCTAGCGGGAGATGCAGATACGCAGTATTTT. As protein: CASSLALAGDADTQYF. The full variable domain, rest sourced from reference TRBV5-1 and TRBJ2-3, is KAGVTQTPRYLIKTRGQQVTLSCSPISGHRSVSWYQQTPGQGLQFLFEYFSETQRNKGNFPGRFSGRQFSNSRSEMNVSTLELGDSALYLCASSLALAGDADTQYFGPGTRLTVL.

In its sample, this clone was seen once. This rearrangement joins TRBV7-2 to TRBJ2-3, with TRBD2 matching 12 bases. There are 18 residues in the CDR3. V lost 1 base to trimming and J lost 7 bases; unmatched junction nucleotides: 12. Germline-derived CDR1 and CDR2 are SGHTA and FQGNSA. The CDR3 nucleotides are TGTGCCAGCAGCTTAGTAGGTTCTAGCGGGGGGGGACGGAATACGCAGTATTTT. This translates into CASSLVGSSGGGRNTQYF.

The chain has TRBV27 and TRBJ1-1; TRBD1 matches 7 bases. J was trimmed by 1 base and V by 10 bases; bases with no gene match: 12. Germline CDR1 MNHEY, CDR2 SMNVEV (reference sequence). The CDR3 sequence is 15 residues long. CDR3 DNA: TGTGCCACCAACGCCGGGGACAGAACGAACACTGAAGCTTTCTTT. This encodes CATNAGDRTNTEAFF.

The V and J genes are TRBV6-1 and TRBJ2-7; D gene uncertain. The CDR3 covers 11 residues. Trimming removed 8 bases at V and 2 bases at J, with 7 bases between. From germline, CDR1 is MNHNS and CDR2 SASEGT. The CDR3 sequence is CASSDAYEQYF. CDR3 bases: TGTGCCAGCTCGGATGCCTACGAGCAGTACTTC.

This chain joins TRBV11-3 and TRBJ2-1; TRBD2 matches 9 bases. CDR1 is SGHNT and CDR2 is YENEEA in the germline V gene. J lost 7 bases, V lost 5 bases, and 9 bases had no gene match. The CDR3 has 15 residues. The CDR3 here is CASSPRAGGGNEQFF. As DNA, the CDR3 is TGTGCCAGCAGCCCCCGAGCGGGAGGTGGAAATGAGCAGTTCTTC.

This sequence joins TRBV2 and TRBJ2-5; D may be TRBD2 (6 bases). Germline CDR1 reads SNHLY; CDR2 reads FYNNEI. V was cut by 4 bases and J by 5 bases, with 17 bases left in between. The CDR3 runs to 15 residues. The CDR3 is CASSALGLPSETQYF. The CDR3, as DNA: TGTGCCAGCAGTGCCTTGGGACTTCCTTCGGAGACCCAGTACTTC.

Comment on this clone: The same CDR3 can be traced to other DNA sequences in this sample. The gene calls are TRBV6-1 and TRBJ1-1; TRBD1 aligns across 7 bases. J lost 3 bases, V lost 1 base, and 2 bases had no gene match. Germline V gene lookup returns CDR1 MNHNS and CDR2 SASEGT. This CDR3 is built from 14 residues. CDR3 DNA: TGTGCCAGCAGTGAAGACAGGGGAGACACTGAAGCTTTCTTT. Translation: CASSEDRGDTEAFF.

This clone has a handful of counts. The sample carries other DNA sequences with the same CDR3. The chain uses TRBV28 and TRBJ1-2, with D unclear. V gave up 3 bases and J gave up 0 bases, with 5 bases separating them. Germline V gene sequence: CDR1 MDHEN, CDR2 SYDVKM. The CDR3 has 13 residues. The DNA of the CDR3 is TGTGCCAGCAGTTTGGGAGCTAACTATGGCTACACCTTC. Its protein product is CASSLGANYGYTF.

The V gene is TRBV5-1, the J gene TRBJ1-1; TRBD1 might be the D (6 bases). Per germline, CDR1 SGHRS and CDR2 YFSETQ. Trimming pared 5 bases from V and 8 bases from J, leaving 13 bases between. CDR3 length: 12 amino acids. The CDR3 nucleotides are TGCGCCAGCAGTACCGGGACACCCGAAGCTTTCTTT. Its protein product is CASSTGTPEAFF.

The chain has TRBV27 and TRBJ2-7; possibly TRBD2 for D (6 bases). The CDR3 is made up of 13 amino acids. V was pared by 5 bases and J by 5 bases, with 13 bases between. The germline V gene encodes CDR1 MNHEY and CDR2 SMNVEV (reference sequence). CDR3 in DNA: TGTGCCAGCAGTCCATGGGGACTGGACGAGCAGTACTTC. This translates into CASSPWGLDEQYF.

This clone has more than one count but fewer than ten. This chain connects TRBV4-2 to TRBJ1-2; D perhaps matches TRBD1 (5 bases). The length of the CDR3 is 15 residues. V shed 2 bases and J shed 2 bases, with 12 bases lying between them. Germline CDR1 is LGHNA and CDR2 is YNFKEQ. CDR3 coding DNA: TGTGCCAGCAGCCAAAGCCCAGGGCTGAACTATGGCTACACCTTC. Its protein is CASSQSPGLNYGYTF.

V and J are TRBV11-2 and TRBJ2-7, with a possible D match to TRBD1 (5 bases). Germline CDR1 and CDR2: SGHAT and FQNNGV. The CDR3 covers 17 residues. V was trimmed by 1 base and J by 6 bases, leaving 22 bases between them. DNA of the CDR3: TGTGCCAGCAGCTTAGGTAGGACCACAGGATTACGGGTCGAGCAGTACTTC. Protein sequence: CASSLGRTTGLRVEQYF. Full variable domain (rest looked up from reference TRBV11-2 and TRBJ2-7): EAGVAQSPRYKIIEKRQSVAFWCNPISGHATLYWYQQILGQGPKLLIQFQNNGVVDDSQLPKDRFSAERLKGVDSTLKIQPAKLEDSAVYLCASSLGRTTGLRVEQYFGPGTRLTVT.

This clone was counted once. The J gene is TRBJ2-7, the V gene TRBV4-1; D not certain. With 0 bases removed from V and 2 bases from J, the gap between germline ends came to 11 bases. Germline V gene lookup returns CDR1 MGHRA and CDR2 YSYEKL. The CDR3 is 15 residues long. The CDR3 DNA is TGCGCCAGCAGCCAAGAACGGTCGGCCGCCTACGAGCAGTACTTC. Its protein is CASSQERSAAYEQYF.